This TCR beta chain was obtained from a study of blood T cell repertoires in COVID-19. This clone was seen once. Participant-given clinical history determined each cohort assignment. Generated by immunoSEQ multiplex PCR, the TCRdb table keeps only in-frame clones and is missing some. The table shows 220,000 or so clones, with approximately 80% occurring only once. This clonotype was obtained from a woman aged 40 to 50 with acute COVID-19. What was sequenced was PBMCs or T cells enriched from blood (not recorded which).

DNA of the CDR3: TGTGCCAGCAGCTTCTCTGGGACTAGCGGGAGTGGTAATGAGCAGTTCTTC. Its translation: CASSFSGTSGSGNEQFF. This rearrangement joins TRBV11-2 to TRBJ2-1, with 14 bases that match TRBD2. V shed 3 bases and J 7 bases; nucleotides not matched to a gene: 8. CDR1 SGHAT and CDR2 FQNNGV come from the germline V gene. This CDR3 is 17 amino acids long.